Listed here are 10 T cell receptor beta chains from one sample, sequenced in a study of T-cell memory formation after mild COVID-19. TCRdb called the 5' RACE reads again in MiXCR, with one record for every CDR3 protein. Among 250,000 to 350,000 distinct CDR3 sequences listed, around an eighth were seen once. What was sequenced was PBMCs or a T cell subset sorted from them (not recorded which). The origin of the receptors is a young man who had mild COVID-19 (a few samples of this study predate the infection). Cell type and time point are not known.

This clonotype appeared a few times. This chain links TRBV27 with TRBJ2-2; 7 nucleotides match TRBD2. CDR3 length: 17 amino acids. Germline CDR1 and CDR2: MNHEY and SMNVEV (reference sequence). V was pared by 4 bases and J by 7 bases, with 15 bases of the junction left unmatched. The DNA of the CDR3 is TGTGCCAGCAGTTCCTCTTTACGGGGGGTTTTGAACGGGGAGCTGTTTTTT. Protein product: CASSSSLRGVLNGELFF.

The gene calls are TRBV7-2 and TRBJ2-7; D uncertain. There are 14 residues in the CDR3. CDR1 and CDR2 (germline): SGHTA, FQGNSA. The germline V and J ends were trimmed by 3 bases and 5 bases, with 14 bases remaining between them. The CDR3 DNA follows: TGTGCCAGCAGCTTTAATAGGCAAGCCCACGAGCAGTACTTC. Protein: CASSFNRQAHEQYF. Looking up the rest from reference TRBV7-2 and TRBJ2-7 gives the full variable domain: GAGVSQSPSNKVTEKGKDVELRCDPISGHTALYWYRQSLGQGLEFLIYFQGNSAPDKSGLPSDRFSAERTGGSVSTLTIQRTQQEDSAVYLCASSFNRQAHEQYFGPGTRLTVT.

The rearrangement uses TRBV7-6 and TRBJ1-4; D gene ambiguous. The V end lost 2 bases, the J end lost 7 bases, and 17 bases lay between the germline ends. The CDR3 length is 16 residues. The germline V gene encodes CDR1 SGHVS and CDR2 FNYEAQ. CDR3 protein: CASSLTSGGDGEKLFF. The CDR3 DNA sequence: TGTGCCAGCAGCTTAACCTCGGGCGGCGACGGTGAAAAACTGTTTTTT.

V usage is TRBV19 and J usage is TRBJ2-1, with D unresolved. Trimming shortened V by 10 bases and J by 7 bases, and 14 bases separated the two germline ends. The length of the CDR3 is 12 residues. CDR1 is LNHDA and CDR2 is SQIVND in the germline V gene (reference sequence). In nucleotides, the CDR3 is TGTGCCACCCGGCTTGGGTTAAATGAGCAGTTCTTC. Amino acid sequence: CATRLGLNEQFF. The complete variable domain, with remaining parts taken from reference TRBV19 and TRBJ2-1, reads DGGITQSPKYLFRKEGQNVTLSCEQNLNHDAMYWYRQDPGQGLRLIYYSQIVNDFQKGDIAEGYSVSREKKESFPLTVTSAQKNPTAFYLCATRLGLNEQFFGPGTRLTVL.

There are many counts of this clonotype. CDR3 nucleotides: TGTGCCAGCAGTCCACGGGCGAACACTGAAGCTTTCTTT. Its translation: CASSPRANTEAFF. The gene calls are TRBV6-6 and TRBJ1-1; D is ambiguous. The germline V and J ends were trimmed by 5 bases and 1 base, with 8 bases remaining between them. The length of the CDR3 is 13 residues. Germline CDR1 is MNHNY and CDR2 is SVGAGI (reference sequence).

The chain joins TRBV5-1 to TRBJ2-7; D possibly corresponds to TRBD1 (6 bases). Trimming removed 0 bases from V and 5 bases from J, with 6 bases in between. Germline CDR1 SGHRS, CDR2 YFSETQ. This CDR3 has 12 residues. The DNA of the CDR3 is TGCGCCAGCAGCTTGGACAGGGACGAGCAGTACTTC. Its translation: CASSLDRDEQYF.

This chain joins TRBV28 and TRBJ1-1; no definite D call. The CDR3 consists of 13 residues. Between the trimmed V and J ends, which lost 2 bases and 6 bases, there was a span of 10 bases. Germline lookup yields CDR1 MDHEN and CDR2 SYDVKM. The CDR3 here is CASSLDPGPEAFF. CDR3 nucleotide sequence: TGTGCCAGCAGTTTAGATCCGGGCCCTGAAGCTTTCTTT.

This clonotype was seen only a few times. The chain's CDR3 is CASSLEGGYIQYF. Here the CDR3 DNA reads TGTGCCAGCAGTTTAGAGGGGGGGTACATTCAGTACTTC. The rearrangement links TRBV12-3 or TRBV12-4 to TRBJ2-4, with D possibly being TRBD2 (7 bases). There are 13 residues in the CDR3. V lost 1 base to trimming and J lost 8 bases, with 9 bases between them.

CDR3 region: CASSLDRANLYGYTF. For the CDR3, the DNA is TGTGCCAGCAGCTTAGATAGGGCAAACCTATATGGCTACACCTTC. The rearrangement uses TRBV7-2 and TRBJ1-2; D gene uncertain. There are 15 residues in the CDR3. Germline lookup yields CDR1 SGHTA and CDR2 FQGNSA. The V end was cut by 1 base, the J end by 5 bases, with 14 bases between.

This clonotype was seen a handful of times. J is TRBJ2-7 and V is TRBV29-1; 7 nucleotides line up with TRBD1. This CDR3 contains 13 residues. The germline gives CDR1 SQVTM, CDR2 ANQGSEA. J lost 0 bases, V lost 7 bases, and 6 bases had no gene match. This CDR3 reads CSGQGPSSYEQYF. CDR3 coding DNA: TGCAGCGGACAGGGACCAAGCTCCTACGAGCAGTACTTC.